These T cell receptor beta chains were read from a single sample in a study of T-cell memory formation after mild COVID-19. Via MiXCR, TCRdb re-called the 5' RACE reads, giving one row per CDR3 protein. This sample has around 310,000 distinct CDR3 sequences; roughly 15% occur once, and the top ten carry under 25%. Input material: PBMCs or a T cell subset sorted from them (not recorded which). These receptors were obtained from a man younger than 35 who had mild COVID-19 (a few samples of this study predate the infection). Cell type and time point are not known. Both conserved end residues are part of each CDR3. A D gene is named only where the DNA matches it firmly. Size tells how often a clone was seen (once, few, many) or the class of an expanded clone, and some rows leave it out.

TRBJ2-5 - TRBV20-1 - 16 CSASRGGERWIETQYF TGCAGTGCTAGCAGGGGAGGCGAGAGGTGGATAGAGACCCAGTACTTC
TRBJ2-2 TRBD1 TRBV7-8 - 15 CASSQTGMNTGELFF TGTGCCAGCAGCCAGACAGGGATGAACACCGGGGAGCTGTTTTTT
TRBJ2-2 - TRBV6-2/TRBV6-3 - 18 CASSDRPPDPPGTGELFF TGTGCCAGCAGTGATAGACCGCCGGACCCCCCGGGCACCGGGGAGCTGTTTTTT
TRBJ2-1 - TRBV2 few 13 CASSGQAYNEQFF TGTGCCAGCAGTGGACAGGCCTACAATGAGCAGTTCTTC
TRBJ1-5 - TRBV2 many 14 CASSGPSAYQPQHF TGTGCCAGCAGTGGCCCCTCCGCGTATCAGCCCCAGCATTTT
TRBJ2-1 TRBD1 TRBV11-2 few 15 CASSFSRGSLRGQFF TGTGCCAGCAGCTTTTCCAGGGGGTCTCTTCGGGGGCAGTTCTTC
TRBJ2-1 TRBD2 TRBV10-2 few 16 CASIHLAGVLYNEQFF TGCGCCAGCATTCACTTAGCGGGAGTCCTTTACAATGAGCAGTTCTTC
TRBJ2-3 - TRBV12-3/TRBV12-4 few 15 CASSRGIGTADTQYF TGTGCCAGCAGTCGGGGGATCGGAACCGCAGATACGCAGTATTTT
TRBJ2-3 TRBD1 TRBV2 many 12 CATDRDTDTQYF TGTGCCACGGACAGGGACACAGATACGCAGTATTTT
TRBJ1-2 - TRBV9 - 11 CASNGRYGYTF TGTGCCAGCAACGGACGCTATGGCTACACCTTC
TRBJ2-5 TRBD1 TRBV7-7 many 17 CASSLDTLDRGRQTQYF TGTGCCAGCAGCTTAGATACCCTGGACAGGGGGAGGCAGACCCAGTACTTC
TRBJ2-1 - TRBV19 few 12 CASSRLLGEQFF TGTGCCAGTAGCCGTCTCCTCGGTGAGCAGTTCTTC
TRBJ1-2 - TRBV6-5 few 13 CASSLHRVGGYTF TGTGCCAGCAGCCTCCACAGGGTCGGGGGCTACACCTTC
TRBJ2-3 - TRBV6-6 few 14 CASSPEGGPDTQYF TGTGCCAGCAGTCCCGAGGGGGGGCCAGATACGCAGTATTTT
TRBJ2-1 TRBD2 TRBV7-9 few 15 CASRASGALVYEQFF TGTGCCAGCAGGGCTAGCGGGGCGCTTGTCTATGAGCAGTTCTTC
TRBJ2-1 - TRBV7-2 few 13 CASGGASFDEQFF TGTGCCTCAGGTGGGGCTAGCTTCGATGAGCAGTTCTTC
TRBJ2-1 - TRBV20-1 - 14 CSVLPPAPYNEQFF TGCAGTGTTTTGCCCCCGGCCCCTTACAATGAGCAGTTCTTC
TRBJ1-6 - TRBV4-1 few 16 CASSQEVGSFRSPLHF TGCGCCAGCAGCCAAGAAGTCGGGTCATTCCGATCACCCCTCCACTTT
TRBJ1-1 - TRBV4-3 few 15 CASSQDSLGYTEAFF TGCGCCAGCAGCCAAGATTCTTTGGGGTACACTGAAGCTTTCTTT
TRBJ2-1 - TRBV7-9 many 17 CASSSFGGRSSYNEQFF TGTGCCAGCAGCTCATTTGGGGGGCGAAGCTCCTACAATGAGCAGTTCTTC
TRBJ1-5 - TRBV18 - 14 CASSPPGPYQPQHF TGTGCCAGCTCACCACCGGGACCTTATCAGCCCCAGCATTTT
TRBJ2-3 - TRBV28 - 14 CASSSPGQADTQYF TGTGCCAGCAGTTCCCCCGGGCAGGCAGATACGCAGTATTTT
TRBJ1-3 TRBD1 TRBV2 few 14 CASRGGTAGNTIYF TGTGCCAGCAGGGGAGGGACAGCTGGAAACACCATATATTTT
TRBJ2-5 TRBD2 TRBV18 few 16 CASSLGTSGSQETQYF TGTGCCAGCTCGCTCGGGACTAGCGGTTCTCAAGAGACCCAGTACTTC
TRBJ1-3 TRBD1 TRBV30 few 13 CAWTGGTGNTIYF TGTGCCTGGACAGGGGGTACTGGAAACACCATATATTTT
TRBJ2-3 TRBD1 TRBV7-9 - 15 CASSRRGQGTDTQYF TGTGCCAGCAGCCGCCGAGGACAGGGCACAGATACGCAGTATTTT
TRBJ2-2 - TRBV6-2/TRBV6-3 few 14 CASTQGTYPGELFF TGTGCCAGCACCCAGGGGACATATCCCGGGGAGCTGTTTTTT
TRBJ2-3 - TRBV4-1 - 18 CASSQDSRRAPTADTQYF TGCGCCAGCAGCCAAGATTCGAGGCGGGCTCCAACGGCAGATACGCAGTATTTT
TRBJ2-3 TRBD2 TRBV6-5 - 15 CASSHGGEGADTQYF TGTGCCAGCAGCCACGGGGGGGAGGGTGCAGATACGCAGTATTTT
TRBJ2-5 - TRBV29-1 - 13 CSVLTEYQETQYF TGCAGCGTTTTGACAGAGTACCAAGAGACCCAGTACTTC
TRBJ2-3 - TRBV19 few 15 CASSRGPGLADTQYF TGTGCCAGTAGTAGGGGGCCGGGTTTGGCAGATACGCAGTATTTT
TRBJ2-5 - TRBV24-1 few 15 CATSDGHGGLETQYF TGTGCCACCAGTGACGGCCACGGGGGTCTGGAGACCCAGTACTTC
TRBJ2-7 - TRBV12-3/TRBV12-4 many 14 CASSFGRTTYEQYF TGTGCCAGCAGTTTCGGGCGGACCACCTACGAGCAGTACTTC
TRBJ2-3 TRBD2 TRBV5-1 - 17 CASSLDWTSVRTDTQYF TGCGCCAGCAGCTTGGATTGGACTAGCGTCCGCACAGATACGCAGTATTTT
TRBJ2-3 - TRBV9 - 12 CASEGFTDTQYF TGTGCCAGCGAGGGGTTCACAGATACGCAGTATTTT
TRBJ1-1 TRBD1 TRBV5-1 - 14 CASSFRGLNTEAFF TGCGCCAGCAGCTTCAGGGGGCTGAACACTGAAGCTTTCTTT
TRBJ1-2 TRBD1 TRBV28 - 16 CASSRRTGLGNYGYTF TGTGCCAGCAGCCGAAGGACAGGGTTAGGTAACTATGGCTACACCTTC
TRBJ1-5 - TRBV2 - 16 CASSDPGQRHHQPQHF TGTGCCAGCAGTGATCCCGGACAGCGTCACCATCAGCCCCAGCATTTT
TRBJ2-5 - TRBV29-1 few 13 CSVGTGILETQYF TGCAGCGTTGGGACCGGGATCCTGGAGACCCAGTACTTC
TRBJ1-1 - TRBV7-3 many 13 CASGDTANTEAFF TGTGCCAGCGGGGACACAGCGAACACTGAAGCTTTCTTT
TRBJ2-1 - TRBV12-3/TRBV12-4 - 17 CASSLFGPMGSYNEQFF TGTGCCAGCAGTTTGTTCGGTCCTATGGGTTCCTACAATGAGCAGTTCTTC
TRBJ2-5 - TRBV7-2 few 14 CASSSRRDGETQYF TGTGCCAGCAGCTCACGTAGGGATGGGGAGACCCAGTACTTC
TRBJ1-2 - TRBV5-1 few 12 CASSFEGVGYTF TGCGCCAGCAGCTTTGAGGGTGTGGGCTACACCTTC
TRBJ1-1 - TRBV12-3/TRBV12-4 few 14 CASSPTVYGTEAFF TGTGCCAGCAGCCCTACCGTATATGGCACTGAAGCTTTCTTT
TRBJ2-2 - TRBV27 few 13 CASRQVVIGELFF TGTGCCAGCCGGCAGGTGGTGATCGGGGAGCTGTTTTTT
TRBJ1-5 - TRBV4-1 - 13 CASSQDPRQPQHF TGCGCCAGCAGCCAAGATCCCCGGCAGCCCCAGCATTTT
TRBJ2-7 TRBD1 TRBV2 few 15 CASSPLPGGSYEQYF TGTGCCAGCAGTCCTTTGCCAGGGGGATCCTACGAGCAGTACTTC
TRBJ2-2 - TRBV5-1 few 16 CASSLVTGLNTGELFF TGCGCCAGCAGCTTGGTAACAGGGCTGAACACCGGGGAGCTGTTTTTT
TRBJ2-2 TRBD2 TRBV27 - 15 CASSGGAIAGGELFF TGTGCCAGCAGCGGGGGGGCCATCGCAGGCGGGGAGCTGTTTTTT
TRBJ2-2 TRBD1 TRBV5-1 few 16 CASSLAGQRNTGELFF TGCGCCAGCAGCTTGGCGGGACAGAGGAACACCGGGGAGCTGTTTTTT